The 5 T cell receptor beta chains below come from one sample, sequenced in a study of blood T cell repertoires in COVID-19. TCRdb's table, derived via immunoSEQ multiplex PCR, lists solely in-frame clones and lacks some. The sample lists approximately 280,000 clones, around 85% occurring once. Sequences were obtained from peripheral blood. These receptor sequences come from a woman in her seventies with acute or convalescent COVID-19.

V and J are TRBV7-2 and TRBJ1-5; D gene ambiguous. V lost 6 bases, J lost 5 bases, and 11 bases lay in between. Germline assignment: CDR1 SGHTA and CDR2 FQGNSA. There are 13 residues in the CDR3. The CDR3 region is CASRRTGDQPQHF. The CDR3 bases are TGTGCCAGCAGACGGACCGGGGATCAGCCCCAGCATTTT.

The rearrangement links TRBV3-1 (or the pseudogene TRBV3-2) to TRBJ1-3; unclear D gene. Looked up from germline, CDR1 is LGHDT and CDR2 is YNNKEL (reference sequence). Trimming shortened V by 2 bases and J by 0 bases, and 8 bases separated the two germline ends. CDR3 length: 15 residues. In DNA, the CDR3 is TGTGCCAGCAGCCAATCTGCCTACTCTGGAAACACCATATATTTT. It translates to CASSQSAYSGNTIYF.

The chain links TRBV7-2 to TRBJ2-2; 10 bases line up with TRBD2. The CDR3 has 17 residues. The junction had 10 bases not matched to a gene; V was cut back by 3 bases and J by 6 bases. CDR1 is SGHTA and CDR2 is FQGNSA in the germline V gene. The CDR3 DNA reads TGTGCCAGCAGCTTCCCCCTACTAGCGGGGAAGGCCGGGGAGCTGTTTTTT. It specifies CASSFPLLAGKAGELFF. Based on the CDR3 plus reference TRBV7-2 and TRBJ2-2, the full variable domain is GAGVSQSPSNKVTEKGKDVELRCDPISGHTALYWYRQSLGQGLEFLIYFQGNSAPDKSGLPSDRFSAERTGGSVSTLTIQRTQQEDSAVYLCASSFPLLAGKAGELFFGEGSRLTVL.

The chain couples TRBV7-9 to TRBJ1-1; 7 bases align to TRBD1. This CDR3 has 13 amino acids. The germline gives CDR1 SEHNR, CDR2 FQNEAQ (reference sequence). V lost 5 bases, J lost 10 bases, and 10 bases stayed unmatched. The CDR3 loop reads CASSPTDRATAFF. CDR3 DNA sequence: TGTGCCAGCAGCCCCACCGACAGGGCGACAGCTTTCTTT.

This chain connects TRBV2 to TRBJ1-4; D ambiguous. The CDR3 runs to 15 residues. V lost 7 bases and J 2 bases, leaving 14 bases between the germline ends. Germline CDR1 and CDR2: SNHLY and FYNNEI. CDR3 in amino acids: CASTPGGSTNEKLFF. The CDR3, as DNA: TGTGCCAGCACTCCGGGAGGGTCGACTAATGAAAAACTGTTTTTT.